This T cell receptor beta chain was found in a study of blood T cell repertoires in COVID-19. Overall study: COVID-19 samples, acute and convalescent, were from the United States, Italy and Spain.

The sample holds a few counts of this clone. Source study methods: The assay estimated nucleated cells by amplifying reference gene primers. The protocol was immunoSEQ multiplex PCR, while the TCRdb copy is restricted to in-frame clones and leaves out a portion. Clone size and V and J calls were adopted from that table, with D and trimming inferred from the DNA. This table holds 100,000 to 150,000 clones, less than 85% found once. CDR3 length: 14 amino acids. Germline-derived CDR1 and CDR2 are SGDLS and YYNGEE. Trimming cost V 3 bases and J 4 bases; bases outside gene matches: 6. This TCR derives from an older woman with acute or convalescent COVID-19. Sequencing was done on a sample of peripheral blood. The gene calls are TRBV9 and TRBJ1-2; 7 positions agree with TRBD1. This CDR3 is CASSGRDSPYGYTF. In DNA, the CDR3 is TGTGCCAGCAGCGGACGGGACAGCCCCTATGGCTACACCTTC.